The present T cell receptor (beta chain) was sequenced within a study of T cells after yellow fever vaccination. This clonotype was seen many times. One entry per CDR3 protein results from TCRdb running MiXCR on the 5' RACE reads. The sample lists 20,000 to 25,000 distinct CDR3 sequences, 5.2% occurring once. The CDR3 is made up of 11 amino acids. Trimming removed 5 bases at V and 5 bases at J, with 5 bases between. Germline CDR1 reads KGHDR; CDR2 reads SFDVKD. This specimen was PBMCs, either bulk or a sorted T-cell subset (CD4+, CD8+, memory, or dextramer-sorted; not recorded which), taken around 45 days after the first yellow fever vaccination. The chain joins TRBV24-1 to TRBJ1-2; unclear D gene. This clonotype was obtained from a man aged 18-30 years who received the YFV17D yellow fever vaccine. The DNA for the CDR3 is TGTGCCACCAGTGGGGGTTATGGCTACACCTTC. Amino acids: CATSGGYGYTF.